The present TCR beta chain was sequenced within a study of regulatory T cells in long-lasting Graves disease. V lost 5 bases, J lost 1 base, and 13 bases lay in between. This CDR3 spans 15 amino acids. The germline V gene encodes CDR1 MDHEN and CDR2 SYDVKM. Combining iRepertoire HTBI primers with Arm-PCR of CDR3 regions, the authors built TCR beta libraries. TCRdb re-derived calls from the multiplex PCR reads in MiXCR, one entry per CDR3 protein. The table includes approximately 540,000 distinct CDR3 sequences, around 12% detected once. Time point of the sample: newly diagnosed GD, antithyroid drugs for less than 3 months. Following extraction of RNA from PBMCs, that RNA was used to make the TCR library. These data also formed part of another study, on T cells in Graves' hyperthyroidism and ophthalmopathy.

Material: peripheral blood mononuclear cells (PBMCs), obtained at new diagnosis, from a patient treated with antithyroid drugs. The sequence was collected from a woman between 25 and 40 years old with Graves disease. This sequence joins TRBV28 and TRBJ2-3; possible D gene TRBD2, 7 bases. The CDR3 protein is CASSGGGGGTDTQYF. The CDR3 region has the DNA TGTGCCAGCAGTGGGGGGGGGGGCGGCACAGATACGCAGTATTTT. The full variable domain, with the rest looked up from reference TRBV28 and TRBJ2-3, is DVKVTQSSRYLVKRTGEKVFLECVQDMDHENMFWYRQDPGLGLRLIYFSYDVKMKEKGDIPEGYSVSREKKERFSLILESASTNQTSMYLCASSGGGGGTDTQYFGPGTRLTVL.